Listed below are T cell receptor beta chains from one sample, sequenced in a study of blood T cell repertoires in COVID-19. TCRdb keeps only in-frame clones here, not all; method: immunoSEQ multiplex PCR. The sample holds approximately 50,000 clones, approximately 80% seen once. Sequencing was done on a sample of peripheral blood. The source of these receptors is a man aged 80 or over with COVID-19, enrolled during active disease. Each CDR3 is given with its conserved first and last residue. D genes are given only for firm matches. Rows give clone size only sometimes, using once, few, many, or a class for an expanded clone.

TGCGCCAGCAGCCAAGATGGAGGGTCTGGAAACACCATATATTTT	CASSQDGGSGNTIYF	.	TRBJ1-3	.	15	TRBV4-1
TGTGCCAGCTCACCGTACACAGGGGGCAGTGGAAACACCATATATTTT	CASSPYTGGSGNTIYF	.	TRBJ1-3	TRBD1	16	TRBV18
TGCGCCAGCAGCAACCCGGGACAGGAGGGTTCACCCCTCCACTTT	CASSNPGQEGSPLHF	.	TRBJ1-6	TRBD1	15	TRBV5-1
TGTGCCAGCAGTTACAGTAGGACAGCCTATGGCTACACCTTC	CASSYSRTAYGYTF	.	TRBJ1-2	.	14	TRBV6-5
TGTGCCATCGGTATGGCAGGGGACACTGAAGCTTTCTTT	CAIGMAGDTEAFF	.	TRBJ1-1	.	13	TRBV10-3
TGCAGCGTTGAAGTAGGCGACAGGGGCGTTTTGAGCTACACCTTC	CSVEVGDRGVLSYTF	few	TRBJ1-2	TRBD1	15	TRBV29-1
TGTGCCAGCAGCTTGCCTGCGAGAGGTGGTTCACCCCTCCACTTT	CASSLPARGGSPLHF	.	TRBJ1-6	.	15	TRBV5-6
TGTGCCAGCAGTTTACGTTTGAGCAATCAGCCCCAGCATTTT	CASSLRLSNQPQHF	.	TRBJ1-5	.	14	TRBV28
TGTGCCAGCAGTTTATCGCCAGGGCGTCAGGTGGCCCAGCATTTT	CASSLSPGRQVAQHF	.	TRBJ1-5	.	15	TRBV28
TGTGCCAGCAGACGCGAACCCTCGGGCTACACCTTC	CASRREPSGYTF	.	TRBJ1-2	.	12	TRBV6-5
TGTGCCAGCAGCAAGGACAGGGGGCTGGCTGAAGCTTTCTTT	CASSKDRGLAEAFF	.	TRBJ1-1	TRBD1	14	TRBV5-5
TGTGCCAGCAGCCGTCAACGCGGCACCTATGGCTACACCTTC	CASSRQRGTYGYTF	.	TRBJ1-2	.	14	TRBV7-2
TGTGCCAGCAGCTTAGTGGGCCCCTACGAGCAGTACTTC	CASSLVGPYEQYF	.	TRBJ2-7	.	13	TRBV5-5
TGTGCCAGCAGCTTAGCGGGGGGGCCGCTCTACACTGAAGCTTTCTTT	CASSLAGGPLYTEAFF	.	TRBJ1-1	.	16	TRBV5-6
TGTGCCAGCTCACCCGCCCCAGGAGGTGGAAACACCATATATTTT	CASSPAPGGGNTIYF	.	TRBJ1-3	.	15	TRBV18
TGCAGCGTTGTACTAGGGGGATGGGACACTGAAGCTTTCTTT	CSVVLGGWDTEAFF	.	TRBJ1-1	.	14	TRBV29-1
TGTGCCAGCAGCCACGACAGCAACTATGGCTACACCTTC	CASSHDSNYGYTF	once	TRBJ1-2	.	13	TRBV7-8
TGTGCCAGCAGCTTGACAGGGGCCACAACTGGGGCCAACGTCCTGACTTTC	CASSLTGATTGANVLTF	.	TRBJ2-6	TRBD1	17	TRBV11-2
TGTGCCAGCAGCTCGTGGGGACTAGACCACAATGAGCAGTTCTTC	CASSSWGLDHNEQFF	.	TRBJ2-1	TRBD2	15	TRBV5-6
TGTGCCAGCAGTTTCGGACTAGCGGAGACCCAGTACTTC	CASSFGLAETQYF	.	TRBJ2-5	TRBD2	13	TRBV12-3/TRBV12-4
TGTGCCAGCAGCCCGACTAGCGGGGGATTAGATACGCAGTATTTT	CASSPTSGGLDTQYF	.	TRBJ2-3	TRBD2	15	TRBV7-3
TGTGCCAGTAGTATGTTTTATAGCTCCTACGAGCAGTACTTC	CASSMFYSSYEQYF	.	TRBJ2-7	.	14	TRBV19
TGTGCCAGCAGTTTCAGGGAAGGCCAGCCCCAGCATTTT	CASSFREGQPQHF	few	TRBJ1-5	.	13	TRBV6-2/TRBV6-3
TGTGCCAGTAGGAGAGAGCAGGGCGGTTACACTGAAGCTTTCTTT	CASRREQGGYTEAFF	.	TRBJ1-1	.	15	TRBV19
TGTGCCACCAGTGGGAGCGGGACCTCGTTATCTTCCTACAATGAGCAGTTCTTC	CATSGSGTSLSSYNEQFF	once	TRBJ2-1	TRBD2	18	TRBV24-1
TGTGCCAGCAGCTTCGACAGGCTATCCTATGGCTACACCTTC	CASSFDRLSYGYTF	.	TRBJ1-2	.	14	TRBV5-6
TGTGCCAGCAGCTTACCCACGGGGGCCTACAATGAGCAGTTCTTC	CASSLPTGAYNEQFF	.	TRBJ2-1	.	15	TRBV7-2
TGTGCCAGCAAAAGGGGACGCTTGACAGGGACAGAGACCCAGTACTTC	CASKRGRLTGTETQYF	.	TRBJ2-5	TRBD1	16	TRBV7-2
TGTGCCAGCAGCACCGGACAGGGCAACACCGGGGAGCTGTTTTTT	CASSTGQGNTGELFF	.	TRBJ2-2	TRBD1	15	TRBV3-1/TRBV3-2
TGTGCCAGCTCACCACGGGCAGGCGCGGAGACCCAGTACTTC	CASSPRAGAETQYF	.	TRBJ2-5	.	14	TRBV18
TGTGCCAGCAGTTTATTCAACCAGGTTAGCAATCAGCCCCAGCATTTT	CASSLFNQVSNQPQHF	.	TRBJ1-5	.	16	TRBV28
TGTGCCAGCAGTTCTGACAGGCGCAAACTGTTTTTT	CASSSDRRKLFF	.	TRBJ1-4	.	12	TRBV6-5
TGTGCCAGCGGCCGACTAGCGGGGGGAGAGACCCAGTACTTC	CASGRLAGGETQYF	.	TRBJ2-5	TRBD2	14	TRBV27
TGTGCCAGCGTGCGGGGGGGGGACTATGGCTACACCTTC	CASVRGGDYGYTF	.	TRBJ1-2	.	13	TRBV7-2
TGTGCCAGCAGTTCCATACAGGGTTATTCACCCCTCCACTTT	CASSSIQGYSPLHF	.	TRBJ1-6	.	14	TRBV28
TGTGCCTGGAGTGTATGGGCAGATAATTCACCCCTCCACTTT	CAWSVWADNSPLHF	.	TRBJ1-6	.	14	TRBV30
TGTGCCAGTAGTATAGGGGGGACAGGGCGGACGAACACTGAAGCTTTCTTT	CASSIGGTGRTNTEAFF	.	TRBJ1-1	TRBD1	17	TRBV19
TGTGCCAGCCGGGGAGGGGGTTTCGGTAATGAAAAACTGTTTTTT	CASRGGGFGNEKLFF	.	TRBJ1-4	.	15	TRBV2
TGTGCCAGCAGCTTGGCCAGCGGGAGTTGGCCAGATACGCAGTATTTT	CASSLASGSWPDTQYF	.	TRBJ2-3	TRBD2	16	TRBV5-4
TGTGCCAGCAGCTTAACGGGGGCAGATACGCAGTATTTT	CASSLTGADTQYF	.	TRBJ2-3	.	13	TRBV7-9
TGTGCCAGCAGTTACTCGAAGGCCTTTGGGGGACAAAAGACTGAAGCTTTCTTT	CASSYSKAFGGQKTEAFF	.	TRBJ1-1	.	18	TRBV6-2/TRBV6-3
TGTGCCATCAGTTCAGGGGGACAGCCCCAGCATTTT	CAISSGGQPQHF	.	TRBJ1-5	TRBD1	12	TRBV10-3
TGTGCCAGCAGTTACAGGGGGCACTATGGCTACACCTTC	CASSYRGHYGYTF	.	TRBJ1-2	TRBD1	13	TRBV6-5
TGTGCCAGTAGTAGGGGACAAACAATGAACACTGAAGCTTTCTTT	CASSRGQTMNTEAFF	.	TRBJ1-1	.	15	TRBV19
TGTGCCAGCAGTTTATCAGTAGCTGTTTTCGATGAGCAGTTCTTC	CASSLSVAVFDEQFF	.	TRBJ2-1	.	15	TRBV27